One TCR beta chain is described in this entry. This clonotype appeared a few times. It has no known antigen specificity. Base qualities were left out, and no much larger clone turns up one base away. For repertoire sequencing, TCR beta CDR3 regions were amplified from RNA transcripts. The first round was an RT-PCR using HTBI primers with the Qiagen OneStep RT-PCR kit, and this first round was followed by a second-round multiplex PCR, then size selection and purification. Libraries were sequenced on an Illumina HiSeq2000 using paired-end 100 bp reads. The study's processing was this. SOAPnuke was used to process the reads, removing any read that contained adapters or uncalled bases, had a mean Phred below 15, or lacked an exact match to the constant primer or identifier. High-quality paired reads were merged with COPE v1.2.5. Clonotypes were defined as unique nucleotide sequences and were aligned to IMGT TRB V, D and J references using MiTCR v1.1. The analysis was limited to V-J combinations with a frequency above 0.0001, which together covered 99.2% of repertoires. For each V-J combination, a TCR clonal expansion and chaos score was defined as the ratio of F50 clonal expansion to chaos observed in the TCRdist matrix. Welch's t-statistics and random forest were used to reduce the features to 13 V-J combinations, which were then used as input to a naive Bayes classifier. The similarity between thyroid and blood repertoires was quantified using the Morisita-Horn index. TCRdb itself trimmed the public reads at Q25 with fastp, ran MiXCR and retained productive beta chains. Entries that share a CDR3 protein sequence are merged under the most common genes and DNA. The V and J calls and clone size are TCRdb's, not the authors'. The sample table lists 580,000 or so distinct CDR3 sequences, about 40% of them with a count of one. The ten largest clones take up roughly 4% of the sample.

From the cysteine up to the phenylalanine, the CDR3 has a length of 18 residues. Of the read, only the CDR3 DNA is kept; its 54 bases are in frame from base 1. According to the germline V gene, CDR1 reads MNHEY and CDR2 reads SVGAGI. V lost 0 bases and J lost 0 bases; the stretch between them is 15 bases long. The source of the sample is a study of Graves' ophthalmopathy and Graves' hyperthyroidism (dated by TCRdb to the late 2010s). Describing the broader study: Hyperthyroidism was considered stable if no progression to ophthalmopathy occurred within 18 months of follow-up. The study used signatures of the TCR beta repertoire to tell Graves' ophthalmopathy apart from Graves' hyperthyroidism and to predict which patients would progress to ophthalmopathy. In total, 120 to 150 blood samples were TCR-sequenced: approximately 40 ophthalmopathy, some 72 hyperthyroidism and some 17 hyperthyroidism-to-ophthalmopathy patients. To explore V-J signatures distinguishing ophthalmopathy from hyperthyroidism, a discovery set of more than 95 patients (roughly 45 ophthalmopathy, about 57 stable hyperthyroidism) was enrolled. For independent validation, a separate cohort was made up of some 19 hyperthyroidism patients plus 17 patients who later progressed from hyperthyroidism to ophthalmopathy. T-cell repertoires of thyroid tissue and blood were compared in six or seven hyperthyroidism patients. Once sampling was done, hyperthyroidism patients were given methimazole at a starting dose of 30 mg daily, while ophthalmopathy patients were given high-dose intravenous methylprednisolone.

Overall study outcomes, separate from this receptor: In validation, the model predicted ophthalmopathy progression with about 71% sensitivity and roughly 78% specificity; approximately 12 predicted patients were CT-confirmed with GO in a median of around 6 months. In cross-validation, the 13-signature model distinguished ophthalmopathy from stable hyperthyroidism with 85% to 90% sensitivity and around 81% specificity, and in the test set the corresponding values were approximately 80% and 68%. No statistical method was used to predetermine the sample size, and group allocation was not hidden from the investigators. Among expanded thyroid clonotypes with frequency above 0.001, most also showed up in blood, which suggests that blood repertoires may reflect the thyroid immune response.

Hyperthyroidism patients were newly diagnosed, were aged 18 to 65 years, and had a disease duration under 2 months. Patients were excluded if they had other autoimmune diseases, uncontrolled infections, pregnancy or lactation. Diagnosis relied on clinical symptoms, serum thyroxine, TRAb, thyroid ultrasound and orbital computed tomography. Total RNA was extracted with Trizol reagent and quality-checked on an Agilent 2100 Bioanalyzer. Sample: peripheral blood or thyroid tissue (not recorded which). The TCR was taken from an adult man with Graves' hyperthyroidism. The chain employs TRBV6-5 and TRBJ1-3; a tentative D match to TRBD1 spans 6 bases. The bases are TGTGCCAGCAGTTACTCGCTTTTTCAGGGGCGCTCTGGAAACACCATATATTTT. Its translation reads: CASSYSLFQGRSGNTIYF.